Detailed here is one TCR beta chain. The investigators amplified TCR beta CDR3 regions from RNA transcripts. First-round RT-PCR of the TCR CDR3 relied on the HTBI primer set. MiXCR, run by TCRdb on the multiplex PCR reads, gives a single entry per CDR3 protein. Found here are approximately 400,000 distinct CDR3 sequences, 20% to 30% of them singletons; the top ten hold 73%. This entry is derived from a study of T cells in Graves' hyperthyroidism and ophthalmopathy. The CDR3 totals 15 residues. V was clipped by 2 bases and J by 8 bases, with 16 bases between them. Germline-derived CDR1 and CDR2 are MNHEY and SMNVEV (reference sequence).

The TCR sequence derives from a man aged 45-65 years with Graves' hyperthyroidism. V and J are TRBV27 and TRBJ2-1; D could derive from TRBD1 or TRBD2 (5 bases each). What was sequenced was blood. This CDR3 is CASSLPGTPLDEQFF. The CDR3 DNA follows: TGTGCCAGCAGTTTACCAGGGACCCCCCTGGATGAGCAGTTCTTC.